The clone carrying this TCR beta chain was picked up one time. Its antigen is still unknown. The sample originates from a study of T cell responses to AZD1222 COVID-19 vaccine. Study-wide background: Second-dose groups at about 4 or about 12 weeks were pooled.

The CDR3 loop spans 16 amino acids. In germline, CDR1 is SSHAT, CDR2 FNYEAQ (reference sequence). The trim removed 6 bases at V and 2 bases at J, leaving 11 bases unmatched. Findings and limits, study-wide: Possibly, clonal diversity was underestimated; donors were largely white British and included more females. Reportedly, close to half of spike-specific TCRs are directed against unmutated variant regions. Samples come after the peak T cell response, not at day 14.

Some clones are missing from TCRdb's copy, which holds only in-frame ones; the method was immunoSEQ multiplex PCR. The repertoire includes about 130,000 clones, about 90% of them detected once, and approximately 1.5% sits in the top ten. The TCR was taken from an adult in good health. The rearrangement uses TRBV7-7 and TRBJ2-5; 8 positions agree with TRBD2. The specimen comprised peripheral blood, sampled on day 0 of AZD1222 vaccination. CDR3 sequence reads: CASSKERERLQETQYF. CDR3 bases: TGTGCCAGCAGTAAGGAGCGGGAGCGGTTACAAGAGACCCAGTACTTC.